Shown below are 9 T cell receptor beta chains from a single sample sequenced in a study of CD8+CD57+ T cells in acquired aplastic anemia. The patients chosen for sequencing had shown expansion of CD8+CD57+ cells (detected by flow cytometry). Profiles of TCR beta VDJ and CDR3 were generated from a genomic DNA template. TCRdb re-derived calls from the reads in MiXCR, one entry per CDR3 protein. The sample shows 150,000 to 200,000 distinct CDR3 sequences, roughly 50% of them seen only once. Specimen: sorted CD4+, CD8+, or CD8+CD57+ T cells (not recorded which) from PBMCs. These receptor sequences come from a human donor with aplastic anemia.

Concerning this clonotype: With a much larger clone just one base away, this may be a read error. The chain recombines TRBV5-1 with TRBJ1-4; D remains ambiguous. CDR3 length: 13 residues. CDR1 is SGHRS, CDR2 YFSETQ, per germline. CDR3 sequence reads: CASSPGLNEELFF. In DNA form, the CDR3 reads TGCGCCAGCAGTCCCGGACTGAATGAAGAACTGTTTTTT. The whole variable domain, remainder taken from reference TRBV5-1 and TRBJ1-4, is KAGVTQTPRYLIKTRGQQVTLSCSPISGHRSVSWYQQTPGQGLQFLFEYFSETQRNKGNFPGRFSGRQFSNSRSEMNVSTLELGDSALYLCASSPGLNEELFFGSGTQLSVL.

The chain is built from TRBV7-9 and TRBJ1-2, with 9 nucleotides matching TRBD1. J gave up 10 bases and V 6 bases, and 9 bases lay outside the gene matches. This CDR3 comprises 13 residues. Germline V CDR1 and CDR2: SEHNR, FQNEAQ (reference sequence). The CDR3 region has the DNA TGTGCCAGCAGGCGCGGGACAGGGAGTGACTACACCTTC. Translated: CASRRGTGSDYTF.

About this clonotype: A read error may produce the germline difference seen at one junction end. The chain links TRBV24-1 to TRBJ2-7; D may match TRBD1 or TRBD2 (6 bases each). CDR3 size: 15 residues. Germline values: CDR1 KGHDR, CDR2 SFDVKD. CDR3 sequence reads: CASSQGQGGGYEQYF. The DNA of the CDR3 is TGCGCCAGCAGCCAAGGTCAAGGGGGAGGCTACGAGCAGTACTTC.

This clonotype was counted at least ten times. The chain recombines TRBV2 with TRBJ2-7; D remains ambiguous. Trimming removed 4 bases from V and 4 bases from J, with 23 bases in between. Per germline, CDR1 SNHLY and CDR2 FYNNEI. There are 17 residues in the CDR3. The CDR3: CASSGTFVRLASYEQYF. The CDR3 nucleotides read TGTGCCAGCAGTGGTACCTTCGTCCGTCTGGCGAGTTACGAGCAGTACTTC.

The CDR3 DNA reads as TGTGCCAGTCAGACAGGGGGAGGTTCACCCCTCCACTTT. The encoded protein is CASQTGGGSPLHF. The chain couples TRBV19 to TRBJ1-6; 9 bases are shared with TRBD1. After removal of 8 bases from V and 9 bases from J, the junction contained 5 bases not matched to a gene. The CDR3 consists of 13 residues. The germline V gene encodes CDR1 LNHDA and CDR2 SQIVND (reference sequence).

The rearrangement links TRBV29-1 to TRBJ1-2; D remains ambiguous. The CDR3 length is 12 residues. Deletions cut 4 bases from V and 6 bases from J, with 12 bases between. From germline, CDR1 is SQVTM and CDR2 ANQGSEA. CDR3 amino acids: CSVVVPGHGYTF. In DNA, the CDR3 is TGCAGCGTTGTTGTTCCGGGCCATGGCTACACCTTC.

This clonotype was seen repeatedly, ten times or more. The gene calls are TRBV10-3 and TRBJ2-7, with D possibly being TRBD2 (6 bases). V lost 6 bases and J lost 1, with 13 bases in between. Germline loops: CDR1 ENHRY, CDR2 SYGVKD. CDR3 length: 14 residues. In DNA, the CDR3 is TGTGCCATCAGCCCGGGACTGCGATCCTACGAGCAGTACTTC. It specifies CAISPGLRSYEQYF.

The rearrangement uses TRBV2 and TRBJ1-1; D gene ambiguous. V dropped 4 bases and J dropped 1 base, with 7 bases sitting between them. The CDR3 is 13 residues long. The V gene's germline CDR1 is SNHLY and CDR2 FYNNEI. Here the CDR3 DNA reads TGTGCCAGCAGTGTTTCGGCGAACACTGAAGCTTTCTTT. It specifies CASSVSANTEAFF.

This clonotype showed up many times. The rearrangement joins TRBV5-8 to TRBJ2-5; D may be TRBD1 (6 bases). Germline CDR1 SGHTS, CDR2 YDEGEE. Trimming removed 2 bases at V and 5 bases at J, with 19 bases between. The CDR3 contains 16 residues. The DNA of the CDR3 is TGTGCCAGCAGCTTTGGCCCCCTCAGGGGTGGGGAGACCCAGTACTTC. Protein sequence: CASSFGPLRGGETQYF.